The clone carrying this T cell receptor (beta chain) has just one count. Other DNA sequences within the sample encode an identical CDR3. CDR3 size: 13 residues. Germline CDR1 reads WNHNN; CDR2 reads SYGVQD (reference sequence). V shed 4 bases and J shed 8 bases, with 11 bases lying between them. This sample stems from a study of OX40 agonist ivuxolimab in advanced cancers. Generated by immunoSEQ multiplex PCR, the TCRdb table keeps only in-frame clones and is missing some. In the table there are roughly 61,000 clones, 75% to 90% of which are singletons. This chain joins TRBV10-1 and TRBJ2-2; no clear D gene. The TCR sequence derives from an adult with an advanced solid tumor such as melanoma, head and neck, liver or kidney cancer. This specimen consisted of CD4+ or CD8+ T cells sorted from blood, obtained in a trial of the OX40 agonist ivuxolimab. CDR3 residues: CASSASVAGELFF. As DNA, the CDR3 is TGCGCCAGCAGTGCTTCGGTGGCAGGGGAGCTGTTTTTT.